The present T cell receptor (beta chain) was sequenced within a study of neurological immune-mediated disorders (dated by TCRdb to about 2019). Some background on the complete study: Among the approximately 34 multiple sclerosis patients, relapsing-remitting MS was present in around 31 and secondary progressive MS was present in 3. The approximately 100 TCR-beta libraries included longitudinal samples, technical triplicates and paired sorted CD4+ and CD8+ T-cell subsets alongside PBMC samples. Peripheral blood TCR-beta repertoires from patients with HTLV-I-associated myelopathy (HAM/TSP), patients with multiple sclerosis, and healthy controls were compared in the study using UMI-based sequencing. Of the approximately 66 subjects in the cohort, about 14 were HAM/TSP patients, 34 were multiple sclerosis patients, and 20 were healthy controls.

This clonotype was observed at least ten times. Its antigen target is currently unknown. No base quality information exists; no much larger clone differs at one position. For unsorted PBMC libraries, 2 million PBMCs were used after storage in RNAlater at -80 degrees C until RNA extraction. The multiple sclerosis patients were enrolled in a US clinical protocol that evaluated disease progression with magnetic resonance imaging. Peripheral blood was subjected to Ficoll-Hypaque density gradient centrifugation to isolate PBMCs, which were then cryopreserved in liquid nitrogen. Study-wide findings and limitations: No clinical or MRI features were associated with the MS cluster, and the authors said that larger cohorts are needed. Across subjects, expanded clones never shared an identical CDR3 amino acid sequence, which suggests that the TCR-beta repertoires in every group were private. Repertoires from 18 of 34 MS patients were grouped by phylogenetic analysis into a cluster of related CDR3 sequences, suggesting a possible repertoire-level signature. TCR clonal expansion was greatest in HAM/TSP patients and smallest in MS patients, who ranked below even healthy controls.

To synthesize cDNA, template-switch 5'RACE was performed with a primer carrying a 10-nucleotide random unique molecular identifier so that each TCR transcript was tagged. Each sequencing run produced over 160 million TCR-beta sequences covering 15-18 subjects. The RNeasy kit was used for extraction of total RNA. TCR-beta VDJ regions were amplified with primers for the TCR constant region and the 5'RACE anchor, using the KAPA Real-time Library Amplification kit. Sample indexes and Illumina adaptors were added in a first PCR, after which library yield was increased in a second PCR. After purification with Ampure beads, the TCR product of roughly 650 bp was size-selected on a 2% E-gel SizeSelection system. Library quality was checked on a Bioanalyzer, concentration was measured with Qubit, and libraries were quantified with the Kapa Library Quantification kit before pooling. Paired-end 2 x 150 bp sequencing of the libraries was performed on an Illumina HiSeq 2500. To increase sequence diversity, roughly 24-31% phiX was spiked into each library pool. In the paper's pipeline: Quality-filtered reads were processed with the UMI-based MiGEC pipeline, which removed over 85% of raw TCR sequences during error correction. VDJ genes were aligned to IMGT germline references, and clonotypes were defined by unique CDR3 amino acid sequence plus V-J genes. Clonal expansion, Shannon diversity and CDR3 relatedness (CalcPairwiseDistances, ClusterSamples) were evaluated with VDJtools, and phylogenetic trees were built with CLCbio workbench. A clone was classed as expanded if it had 8 or more unique UMIs, a cutoff based on coefficient-of-variation modelling across technical triplicates. TCRdb's own reprocessing of the public reads used fastp at Q25 and MiXCR and kept productive beta chains. Rows with a matching CDR3 protein are joined into one entry that keeps the most common DNA and genes. These V and J calls rely on TCRdb rather than the paper's analysis. Counted in this sample were around 53,000 distinct CDR3 sequences; more than 4% of them appeared once. The top ten clonotypes cover 2.5% to 3.5% of the sample.

CDR1 and CDR2 are drawn from the germline V gene: SNHLY, FYNNEI. Trimming at the junction amounts to 6 bases on V and 3 bases on J, and the germline ends lie 6 bases apart. Its CDR3 holds 11 amino acids, cysteine through phenylalanine. Only CDR3 DNA is held: 33 bases, read in frame from base 1. Sequenced: PBMCs. The source is a man aged 45-60 years with multiple sclerosis. The chain employs TRBV2 and TRBJ2-7; no D segment can be confidently identified. The CDR3: CASRVHYEQYF. The sequenced DNA is TGTGCCAGCAGGGTCCACTACGAGCAGTACTTC.